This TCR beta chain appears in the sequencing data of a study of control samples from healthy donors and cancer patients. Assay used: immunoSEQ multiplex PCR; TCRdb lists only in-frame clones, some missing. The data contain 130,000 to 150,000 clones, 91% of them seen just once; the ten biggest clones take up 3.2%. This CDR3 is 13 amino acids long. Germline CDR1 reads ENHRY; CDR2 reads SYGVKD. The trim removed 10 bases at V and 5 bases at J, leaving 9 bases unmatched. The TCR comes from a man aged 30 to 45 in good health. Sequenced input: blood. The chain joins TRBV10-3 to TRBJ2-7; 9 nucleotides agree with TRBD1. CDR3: CATAPGTGNEQYF. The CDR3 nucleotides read TGTGCCACCGCCCCCGGGACAGGGAACGAGCAGTACTTC.